Below, 27 T cell receptor beta chains from the same sample are listed, as sequenced in a study of T-cell reconstitution after alpha-beta-depleted transplantation in children. TCRbeta library preparation incorporated unique molecular identifiers. TCRdb re-called the PCR reads through MiXCR, storing one row per CDR3 protein. The sample shows about 18,000 distinct CDR3 sequences, approximately 5.3% of them seen only once. Sequenced material: PBMCs, taken before TCRalphabeta/CD19-depleted stem cell transplant. Receptors originate from a boy younger than 18 with acute lymphoblastic leukemia, due to receive a stem cell transplant.

In its sample, this clonotype was seen many times. The chain has TRBV19 and TRBJ1-5; no clear D. The germline V gene encodes CDR1 LNHDA and CDR2 SQIVND (reference sequence). The CDR3 has 15 amino acids. Trimming took off 3 bases at V and 6 bases at J, with 15 bases between the two ends. CDR3 sequence reads: CASSIRSDGRQPQHF. The CDR3 DNA is TGTGCCAGTAGTATCCGCAGCGACGGGCGTCAGCCCCAGCATTTT.

This clonotype is judged medium-sized. The gene calls are TRBV28 and TRBJ2-7, with D perhaps being TRBD1 or TRBD2 (6 bases each). Trimming removed 8 bases at V and 11 bases at J, with 19 bases between. The V gene's germline CDR1 is MDHEN and CDR2 SYDVKM. CDR3 length: 12 residues. CDR3 DNA sequence: TGTGCCAGCGGCATACCGACAGGCGGGGAGTACTTC. It translates to CASGIPTGGEYF.

Within the sample, this clonotype is medium-sized. V and J are TRBV28 and TRBJ1-1; D is uncertain. V gave up 1 base and J gave up 0 bases, with 6 bases separating them. Germline V gene sequence: CDR1 MDHEN, CDR2 SYDVKM. The CDR3 loop spans 14 amino acids. In DNA form, the CDR3 reads TGTGCCAGCAGTTTATTCCAGGTGAACACTGAAGCTTTCTTT. Protein sequence: CASSLFQVNTEAFF.

This rearrangement joins TRBV19 to TRBJ2-2; 9 positions match TRBD1. J gave up 4 bases and V 4 bases, and 13 bases lay outside the gene matches. The CDR3 consists of 18 residues. Germline values: CDR1 LNHDA, CDR2 SQIVND (reference sequence). The DNA of the CDR3 is TGTGCCAGTAGTAGGGCTCCCACAGGGGGCATAGGCACCGGGGAGCTGTTTTTT. It is translated as CASSRAPTGGIGTGELFF.

This clonotype was seen many times. This sequence joins TRBV7-9 and TRBJ1-2; 8 positions match TRBD1. The CDR3 loop spans 14 amino acids. The junction had 4 bases not matched to a gene; V was cut back by 4 bases and J by 3 bases. Germline V lookup: CDR1 SEHNR, CDR2 FQNEAQ (reference sequence). CDR3 nucleotide sequence: TGTGCCAGCAGCTACGGACAGGGACACTATGGCTACACCTTC. It codes for CASSYGQGHYGYTF.

This clonotype is categorized as medium-sized. The chain employs TRBV7-2 and TRBJ1-1, with D unresolved. From germline, CDR1 is SGHTA and CDR2 FQGNSA. CDR3 length equals 14 residues. V lost 1 base and J 3 bases, leaving 9 bases between the germline ends. DNA for the CDR3: TGTGCCAGCAGCTTAGGGTATTGGGACACTGAAGCTTTCTTT. It encodes CASSLGYWDTEAFF. Full variable domain (missing parts from reference TRBV7-2 and TRBJ1-1): GAGVSQSPSNKVTEKGKDVELRCDPISGHTALYWYRQSLGQGLEFLIYFQGNSAPDKSGLPSDRFSAERTGGSVSTLTIQRTQQEDSAVYLCASSLGYWDTEAFFGQGTRLTVV.

The chain recombines TRBV3-1 with TRBJ2-1; D is perhaps TRBD1 (5 bases). Deletions cut 5 bases from V and 3 bases from J, with 14 bases between. In germline, CDR1 is LGHDT, CDR2 YNNKEL (reference sequence). There are 15 residues in the CDR3. CDR3: CASSTQGPSYNEQFF. CDR3 bases: TGTGCCAGCAGCACGCAGGGCCCTAGCTACAATGAGCAGTTCTTC.

This clonotype was recorded at least ten times. The V call is TRBV7-8, the J call TRBJ2-1, with D uncertain. The CDR3 spans 13 residues. The V and J ends lost 3 bases and 5 bases respectively, with 8 bases between them. Germline CDR1 is SGHVS and CDR2 is FQNEAQ. CDR3 bases: TGTGCCAGCAGCTTTGGGCTGGACAATGAGCAGTTCTTC. Its translation: CASSFGLDNEQFF. Full variable domain (remainder filled in from reference TRBV7-8 and TRBJ2-1): GAGVSQSPRYKVAKRGQDVALRCDPISGHVSLFWYQQALGQGPEFLTYFQNEAQLDKSGLPSDRFFAERPEGSVSTLKIQRTQQEDSAVYLCASSFGLDNEQFFGPGTRLTVL.

Many counts were recorded for this clonotype. This chain connects TRBV20-1 to TRBJ2-2; 7 bases map to TRBD2. With 0 bases clipped from V and 1 base from J, the junction kept 2 bases outside the gene matches. CDR1 and CDR2 (germline): DFQATT, SNEGSKA (reference sequence). This CDR3 is 15 amino acids long. The CDR3 sequence: CSARDSGGNTGELFF. In DNA, the CDR3 is TGCAGTGCTAGAGATTCGGGAGGGAACACCGGGGAGCTGTTTTTT.

The sample holds many counts of this clonotype. V gene TRBV7-9 combines with J gene TRBJ2-1; D uncertain. The CDR3 runs to 13 residues. Germline CDR1 SEHNR, CDR2 FQNEAQ (reference sequence). Trimming shortened V by 4 bases and J by 8 bases, and 12 bases separated the two germline ends. For the CDR3, the DNA is TGTGCCAGCAGCTCTTACGGACCTGATGAGCAGTTCTTC. Amino acid sequence: CASSSYGPDEQFF.

Many counts were recorded for this clonotype. This chain uses TRBV6-2 or TRBV6-3 with TRBJ1-2; TRBD1 agrees at 7 bases. The CDR3 has 15 amino acids. Per germline, CDR1 MNHEY and CDR2 SVGEGT. Trimming cost V 2 bases and J 0 bases; bases outside gene matches: 3. The CDR3 DNA reads TGTGCCAGCAGTTACCCTGGGACAGCTAACTATGGCTACACCTTC. As protein: CASSYPGTANYGYTF.

This clonotype was counted at least ten times. The V and J genes are TRBV27 and TRBJ1-5; no firm D call. V lost 0 bases and J 6 bases, leaving 9 bases between the germline ends. The CDR3 sequence is 14 residues long. Germline CDR1 MNHEY, CDR2 SMNVEV (reference sequence). CDR3 region: CASSLSFLGQPQHF. CDR3 in DNA: TGTGCCAGCAGTTTATCGTTTCTTGGTCAGCCCCAGCATTTT.

This clonotype has at least ten counts. This chain links TRBV20-1 with TRBJ2-7; D is possibly TRBD2 (7 bases). The germline gives CDR1 DFQATT, CDR2 SNEGSKA (reference sequence). This CDR3 spans 14 amino acids. Trimming took 0 bases from V and 2 from J, leaving 11 bases between them. CDR3 amino acids: CSAREVGGPYEQYF. The CDR3 DNA sequence: TGCAGTGCTAGAGAGGTGGGGGGGCCCTACGAGCAGTACTTC.

This clonotype was detected a few times. The chain combines TRBV30 with TRBJ2-6, with D possibly TRBD2 on 5 matching bases. Germline lookup yields CDR1 GTSNPN and CDR2 SVGIG (reference sequence). Trimming left V 5 bases short and J 0 bases short, with 17 bases between. The CDR3 consists of 17 residues. DNA of the CDR3: TGTGCCTGGGGAGGTGGGCCCATCCCCTCTGGGGCCAACGTCCTGACTTTC. This codes for CAWGGGPIPSGANVLTF. The complete variable domain, with remaining parts taken from reference TRBV30 and TRBJ2-6, reads SQTIHQWPATLVQPVGSPLSLECTVEGTSNPNLYWYRQAAGRGLQLLFYSVGIGQISSEVPQNLSASRPQDRQFILSSKKLLLSDSGFYLCAWGGGPIPSGANVLTFGAGSRLTVL.

This clonotype was counted ten times or more. The chain employs TRBV7-9 and TRBJ2-7, with no clear D. CDR1 and CDR2 from the germline V gene are SEHNR and FQNEAQ (reference sequence). V was shortened by 3 bases and J by 6 bases, with 15 bases between the two germline ends. This CDR3 spans 14 amino acids. The CDR3 region is CASSFSRAPGEQYF. CDR3 DNA sequence: TGTGCCAGCAGCTTTTCTCGAGCCCCGGGCGAGCAGTACTTC.

Many counts were recorded for this clonotype. The chain uses TRBV5-1 and TRBJ2-3, with D perhaps TRBD2 (6 bases). This CDR3 has 16 amino acids. CDR1 is SGHRS, CDR2 YFSETQ, per germline. V was trimmed by 0 bases and J by 4 bases, leaving 15 bases between them. CDR3 loop: CASSLATGVVADTQYF. DNA of the CDR3: TGCGCCAGCAGCTTGGCCACGGGGGTTGTGGCAGATACGCAGTATTTT.

This clonotype has at least ten counts. The chain is built from TRBV6-5 and TRBJ2-3; 7 positions agree with TRBD2. The CDR3 sequence is 13 residues long. Germline assignment: CDR1 MNHEY and CDR2 SVGAGI. V shed 6 bases, J shed 1 base, and the junction held 1 base outside the gene matches. DNA for the CDR3: TGTGCCAGCAGGGGACTACGCACAGATACGCAGTATTTT. Protein sequence: CASRGLRTDTQYF.

This clonotype was recorded at least ten times. This chain uses TRBV7-2 with TRBJ1-2; the D is unclear. There are 13 residues in the CDR3. Germline CDR1 and CDR2: SGHTA and FQGNSA. With 5 bases removed from V and 0 bases from J, the gap between germline ends came to 7 bases. CDR3 bases: TGTGCCAGCAGCACGGGGTCTAACTATGGCTACACCTTC. Translated: CASSTGSNYGYTF.

This clonotype was recorded at least ten times. The chain combines TRBV5-1 with TRBJ2-7, with 7 bases fitting TRBD1. CDR3 length: 12 amino acids. Germline CDR1 is SGHRS and CDR2 is YFSETQ. V was pared by 4 bases and J by 4 bases, with 2 bases of the junction left unmatched. Written as DNA, the CDR3 is TGCGCCAGCAGCCAGACAGGGTACGAGCAGTACTTC. This codes for CASSQTGYEQYF.

This clonotype has a count of ten or more. The rearrangement joins TRBV7-3 to TRBJ2-1; 7 nucleotides match TRBD2. CDR3 length: 15 amino acids. The J segment lost 9 bases and the V segment lost 5 bases, leaving 13 bases of the junction unmatched. Germline CDR1 is SGHTA and CDR2 is FQGTGA. The CDR3 nucleotides read TGTGCCAGCAGCCGCGGGGAACGATGGGAGGGTGAGCAGTTCTTC. Amino acid sequence: CASSRGERWEGEQFF.

By frequency in the sample, this clonotype is medium-sized. This rearrangement joins TRBV24-1 to TRBJ2-5; no clear D. Germline V CDR1 and CDR2: KGHDR, SFDVKD. Between the trimmed V and J ends, which lost 0 bases and 5 bases, there was a span of 6 bases. CDR3 size: 13 residues. The chain's CDR3 is CATSDLRLETQYF. For the CDR3, the DNA is TGTGCCACCAGTGATTTGCGGTTGGAGACCCAGTACTTC.

This clonotype has only a few counts. V usage is TRBV19 and J usage is TRBJ2-1; 7 bases are a match to TRBD2. CDR1 and CDR2 from the germline V gene are LNHDA and SQIVND (reference sequence). The junction had 7 bases not matched to a gene; V was cut back by 3 bases and J by 8 bases. CDR3 size: 14 residues. CDR3 in amino acids: CASSISSGFHEQFF. The CDR3 DNA follows: TGTGCCAGTAGTATCAGTAGCGGGTTTCATGAGCAGTTCTTC.

This clonotype has a count of ten or more. The J gene is TRBJ1-1, the V gene TRBV5-1; possible D gene TRBD1, 5 bases. Per the germline V gene, CDR1 is SGHRS and CDR2 is YFSETQ. The CDR3 extends over 11 amino acids. The V end lost 5 bases, the J end lost 12 bases, and 14 bases lay between the germline ends. CDR3 DNA: TGCGCCAGCAGTCGGGGCGGGGAGTCTTTCTTT. It specifies CASSRGGESFF.

This clonotype has a count of ten or more. The gene calls are TRBV7-2 and TRBJ1-3; D gene ambiguous. The germline V gene encodes CDR1 SGHTA and CDR2 FQGNSA. CDR3 size: 17 residues. Trimming pared 5 bases from V and 0 bases from J, leaving 17 bases between. DNA of the CDR3: TGTGCCAGCAGCCCCACTTTGGCCCTAAACTCTGGAAACACCATATATTTT. This sequence encodes CASSPTLALNSGNTIYF.

Turning to this clonotype: A read error may be the cause here, since a much bigger clone is one base away. The genes are TRBV3-1 and TRBJ2-1; D remains unclear. CDR1 is LGHDT and CDR2 is YNNKEL in the germline V gene (reference sequence). This CDR3 has 15 residues. The CDR3 DNA is TGTGCCACCAGCATGGACCCCAAACCTTACAATGAGCAGTTCTTC. It codes for CATSMDPKPYNEQFF.

This clonotype was counted ten times or more. CDR3 in amino acids: CASSLWRAGQETQYF. The CDR3 nucleotides read TGTGCCAGCAGTTTGTGGAGGGCCGGTCAGGAGACCCAGTACTTC. The chain combines TRBV28 with TRBJ2-5; D is perhaps TRBD2 (6 bases). Trimming took 3 bases from V and 5 from J, leaving 16 bases between them. From germline, CDR1 is MDHEN and CDR2 SYDVKM. This CDR3 is built from 15 residues. The full variable domain, with the rest looked up from reference TRBV28 and TRBJ2-5, is DVKVTQSSRYLVKRTGEKVFLECVQDMDHENMFWYRQDPGLGLRLIYFSYDVKMKEKGDIPEGYSVSREKKERFSLILESASTNQTSMYLCASSLWRAGQETQYFGPGTRLLVL.

This clonotype was detected many times. This chain connects TRBV11-3 to TRBJ1-6; a possible D gene is TRBD1 (6 bases). Germline CDR1 is SGHNT and CDR2 is YENEEA. CDR3 length: 15 residues. V lost 2 bases to trimming and J lost 11 bases, with 16 bases between them. CDR3 nucleotide sequence: TGTGCCAGCAGCTTAACGCAGGACAGCAAGGCACCCCTCCACTTT. The encoded protein is CASSLTQDSKAPLHF.